Presented here are 21 T cell receptor beta chains from one specimen sequenced in a study of human T cells and chemical hapten exposure. Time point reported: pre-sensitization, week 0. Indicated treatment: therapeutic diphenylcyclopropenone sensitization with weekly scalp DPC. TCRdb itself ran the RACE reads through MiXCR, one entry per CDR3 protein. The sample consists of over 300,000 distinct CDR3 sequences, 4.5% to 6% of them appearing once. Source: whole blood, taken in connection with sensitization to the hapten diphenylcyclopropenone (DPC). Receptor source: a woman aged 45-65 years with alopecia areata. Some clones in this sample may be carry-over from other donors' samples.

The CDR3: CASSGHRVSNQPQHF. DNA for the CDR3: TGTGCCAGCAGTGGCCACAGGGTCAGCAATCAGCCCCAGCATTTT. The chain carries TRBV12-3 or TRBV12-4 and TRBJ1-5; a possible D gene is TRBD1 (6 bases). The CDR3 extends over 15 amino acids. Trimming shortened V by 5 bases and J by 1 base, and 12 bases separated the two germline ends.

The chain carries TRBV6-2 or TRBV6-3 and TRBJ2-1, with 7 bases fitting TRBD1. The trim removed 5 bases at V and 2 bases at J, leaving 12 bases unmatched. Germline lookup yields CDR1 MNHEY and CDR2 SVGEGT. The CDR3 runs to 17 residues. The CDR3 DNA follows: TGTGCCAGCAGTCCACGCTTAGGGGGCGACACCTACAATGAGCAGTTCTTC. Translating gives CASSPRLGGDTYNEQFF.

This clonotype was counted many times. The CDR3 bases are TGTGCCAGCAGGGCAAGACTAGCGGGAACAACAGATACGCAGTATTTT. Protein product: CASRARLAGTTDTQYF. The V gene is TRBV2, the J gene TRBJ2-3, with 11 bases lining up with TRBD2. The trim removed 6 bases at V and 3 bases at J, leaving 8 bases unmatched. This CDR3 region has 16 residues. Germline V gives CDR1 SNHLY, CDR2 FYNNEI.

This clonotype was seen at least ten times. The DNA for the CDR3 is TGTGCCAGCAGCTTAGTATGGGACAGGGGGTCAGATACGCAGTATTTT. As protein: CASSLVWDRGSDTQYF. This chain uses TRBV7-2 with TRBJ2-3; 11 bases are a match to TRBD1. J gave up 4 bases and V 1 base, and 4 bases lay outside the gene matches. The germline gives CDR1 SGHTA, CDR2 FQGNSA. The CDR3 extends over 16 amino acids.

V usage is TRBV21-1 and J usage is TRBJ2-1; the table's D call of TRBD1 was not tested on the DNA. TRBV21-1 constitutes a pseudogene. The CDR3 is made up of 20 amino acids. The CDR3 coding sequence is TGTGCCAGCAAAGGGATTCGACAGGGAAAGGTTACGGTTCGTTACAATGAGCAGTTCTTC. Translation: CASKGIRQGKVTVRYNEQFF.

V usage is TRBV30 and J usage is TRBJ2-3; possible D gene TRBD1, 5 bases. The CDR3 is 14 amino acids. Looked up from germline, CDR1 is GTSNPN and CDR2 is SVGIG (reference sequence). Between the trimmed V and J ends, which lost 2 bases and 4 bases, there was a span of 13 bases. CDR3 in DNA: TGTGCCTGGAGTCCCGGGCTAGGGGCAGATACGCAGTATTTT. Protein product: CAWSPGLGADTQYF.

This clonotype was found a few times. The chain carries TRBV2 and TRBJ1-5, with D unresolved. Trimming cost V 4 bases and J 3 bases, with 7 bases left between them. CDR3 length: 13 amino acids. CDR1 is SNHLY and CDR2 is FYNNEI in the germline V gene. CDR3 residues: CASSAGFNQPQHF. CDR3 in DNA: TGTGCCAGCAGTGCAGGATTCAATCAGCCCCAGCATTTT.

A few counts support this clonotype. The chain carries TRBV12-5 and TRBJ1-1; 8 positions agree with TRBD1. There are 13 residues in the CDR3. V lost 7 bases to trimming and J lost 6 bases; unmatched junction nucleotides: 7. CDR1 is LGHNT, CDR2 FRNRAP, per germline. DNA for the CDR3: TGTGCTAGTGCCGCCCCAGGGGGCTCTGAAGCTTTCTTT. This translates into CASAAPGGSEAFF.

This clonotype was counted at least ten times. The genes are TRBV12-3 or TRBV12-4 and TRBJ1-6; D not certain. V gave up 0 bases and J gave up 5 bases, with 5 bases separating them. This CDR3 region has 14 residues. CDR3 nucleotide sequence: TGTGCCAGCAGTTTAGCGCGGGATAATTCACCCCTCCACTTT. It specifies CASSLARDNSPLHF.

This clonotype was counted many times. The chain combines TRBV28 with TRBJ1-2; TRBD1 might be the D (6 bases). The length of the CDR3 is 14 residues. CDR1 MDHEN and CDR2 SYDVKM come from the germline V gene. V was clipped by 3 bases and J by 8 bases, with 16 bases between them. The CDR3 is CASSLEGVLGGYTF. The CDR3 DNA follows: TGTGCCAGCAGTTTGGAGGGGGTGCTCGGCGGCTACACCTTC.

There are many counts of this clonotype. V usage is TRBV5-5 and J usage is TRBJ1-6; D is ambiguous. This CDR3 region has 13 residues. Germline assignment: CDR1 SGHKS and CDR2 YYEKEE (reference sequence). V was trimmed by 2 bases and J by 7 bases, leaving 7 bases between them. CDR3 region: CASSFLGNSPLHF. The CDR3 region has the DNA TGTGCCAGCAGCTTCTTGGGGAATTCACCCCTCCACTTT.

This clonotype occurred many times. The J gene is TRBJ1-2, the V gene TRBV20-1; D gene unclear. V lost 0 bases, J lost 3 bases, and 8 bases lay in between. The germline gives CDR1 DFQATT, CDR2 SNEGSKA (reference sequence). CDR3 size: 13 residues. The CDR3 here is CSARDGRDYGYTF. The CDR3 region has the DNA TGCAGTGCTAGAGATGGGCGTGACTATGGCTACACCTTC.

Remarks on this clonotype: A single base separates this from a much larger clone, so it may be a read error. The chain recombines TRBV6-6 with TRBJ1-4, with a weak D call TRBD1 (5 bases). CDR1 is MNHNY, CDR2 SVGAGI, per germline (reference sequence). The V and J ends lost 7 bases and 7 bases respectively, with 22 bases between them. This CDR3 is 16 amino acids long. CDR3 nucleotide sequence: TGTGCCAGCAAAGGAGTCAGGGAGGGCATGGGTGAAAAACTGTTTTTT. This gives the protein CASKGVREGMGEKLFF.

The chain employs TRBV20-1 and TRBJ1-5; TRBD1 matches 10 bases. The CDR3 runs 16 residues. The ends lost 3 bases at V and 4 bases at J; junction bases unmatched: 9. CDR1 is DFQATT and CDR2 is SNEGSKA in the germline V gene (reference sequence). The CDR3 protein is CSARGTGEIRNQPQHF. The CDR3 DNA reads TGCAGTGCTAGGGGGACAGGGGAGATCAGAAATCAGCCCCAGCATTTT.

CDR3 in amino acids: CASSPGGLAGFKNIQYF. The CDR3 coding sequence is TGTGCCAGCAGCCCTGGTGGACTAGCGGGTTTCAAAAACATTCAGTACTTC. J is TRBJ2-4 and V is TRBV7-2; 11 nucleotides agree with TRBD2. The CDR3 totals 17 residues. Germline CDR1 is SGHTA and CDR2 is FQGNSA. V trimming: 5 bases; J trimming: 3 bases; junction bases outside the gene matches: 9.

This clonotype was picked up many times. The chain uses TRBV7-2 and TRBJ2-1; 10 nucleotides align to TRBD2. Germline V CDR1 and CDR2: SGHTA, FQGNSA. The CDR3 contains 15 residues. Trimming at V came to 9 bases and at J to 4 bases, leaving 9 bases not matched to a gene. DNA of the CDR3: TGTGCCAGTAACGCGGGGACTAGCGTTTACAATGAGCAGTTCTTC. Its protein is CASNAGTSVYNEQFF.

This clonotype was observed a few times. The chain's CDR3 is CASSEDNTDTQYF. The DNA of the CDR3 is TGTGCCAGCAGTGAAGATAACACAGATACGCAGTATTTT. The chain links TRBV2 to TRBJ2-3; D is unclear. Germline CDR1 reads SNHLY; CDR2 reads FYNNEI. V dropped 1 base and J dropped 2 bases, with 4 bases sitting between them. CDR3 length: 13 amino acids.

This clonotype was found many times. The rearrangement joins TRBV7-8 to TRBJ2-2, with no clear D. V lost 7 bases, J lost 5 bases, and 8 bases lay in between. Looked up from germline, CDR1 is SGHVS and CDR2 is FQNEAQ. The CDR3 totals 12 residues. The CDR3, as DNA: TGTGCCAGCACCAAACTGACCGGGGAGCTGTTTTTT. The encoded protein is CASTKLTGELFF.

This clonotype was recorded many times. This chain joins TRBV5-1 and TRBJ2-7; 7 bases are shared with TRBD2. CDR1 and CDR2 from the germline V gene are SGHRS and YFSETQ. V lost 5 bases to trimming and J lost 5 bases; unmatched junction nucleotides: 7. CDR3 length equals 13 residues. CDR3 residues: CASRKAGGNEQYF. Written as DNA, the CDR3 is TGCGCCAGCAGGAAGGCCGGGGGGAACGAGCAGTACTTC.

The sample holds many counts of this clonotype. This chain uses TRBV9 with TRBJ1-1; D is unresolved. Germline assignment: CDR1 SGDLS and CDR2 YYNGEE. Trimming removed 2 bases from V and 6 bases from J, with 14 bases in between. The CDR3 totals 14 residues. The CDR3 DNA sequence: TGTGCCAGCAGCGTGGCCGTAGGGAAGGCTGAAGCTTTCTTT. Translating gives CASSVAVGKAEAFF.

At least ten counts were recorded for this clonotype. This chain links TRBV27 with TRBJ2-1; 10 nucleotides line up with TRBD2. Germline lookup yields CDR1 MNHEY and CDR2 SMNVEV (reference sequence). The J segment lost 3 bases and the V segment lost 4 bases, leaving 3 bases of the junction unmatched. The length of the CDR3 is 15 residues. The CDR3 nucleotides read TGTGCCAGCAGTTCGGGACTAGCGCACTACAATGAGCAGTTCTTC. It specifies CASSSGLAHYNEQFF.